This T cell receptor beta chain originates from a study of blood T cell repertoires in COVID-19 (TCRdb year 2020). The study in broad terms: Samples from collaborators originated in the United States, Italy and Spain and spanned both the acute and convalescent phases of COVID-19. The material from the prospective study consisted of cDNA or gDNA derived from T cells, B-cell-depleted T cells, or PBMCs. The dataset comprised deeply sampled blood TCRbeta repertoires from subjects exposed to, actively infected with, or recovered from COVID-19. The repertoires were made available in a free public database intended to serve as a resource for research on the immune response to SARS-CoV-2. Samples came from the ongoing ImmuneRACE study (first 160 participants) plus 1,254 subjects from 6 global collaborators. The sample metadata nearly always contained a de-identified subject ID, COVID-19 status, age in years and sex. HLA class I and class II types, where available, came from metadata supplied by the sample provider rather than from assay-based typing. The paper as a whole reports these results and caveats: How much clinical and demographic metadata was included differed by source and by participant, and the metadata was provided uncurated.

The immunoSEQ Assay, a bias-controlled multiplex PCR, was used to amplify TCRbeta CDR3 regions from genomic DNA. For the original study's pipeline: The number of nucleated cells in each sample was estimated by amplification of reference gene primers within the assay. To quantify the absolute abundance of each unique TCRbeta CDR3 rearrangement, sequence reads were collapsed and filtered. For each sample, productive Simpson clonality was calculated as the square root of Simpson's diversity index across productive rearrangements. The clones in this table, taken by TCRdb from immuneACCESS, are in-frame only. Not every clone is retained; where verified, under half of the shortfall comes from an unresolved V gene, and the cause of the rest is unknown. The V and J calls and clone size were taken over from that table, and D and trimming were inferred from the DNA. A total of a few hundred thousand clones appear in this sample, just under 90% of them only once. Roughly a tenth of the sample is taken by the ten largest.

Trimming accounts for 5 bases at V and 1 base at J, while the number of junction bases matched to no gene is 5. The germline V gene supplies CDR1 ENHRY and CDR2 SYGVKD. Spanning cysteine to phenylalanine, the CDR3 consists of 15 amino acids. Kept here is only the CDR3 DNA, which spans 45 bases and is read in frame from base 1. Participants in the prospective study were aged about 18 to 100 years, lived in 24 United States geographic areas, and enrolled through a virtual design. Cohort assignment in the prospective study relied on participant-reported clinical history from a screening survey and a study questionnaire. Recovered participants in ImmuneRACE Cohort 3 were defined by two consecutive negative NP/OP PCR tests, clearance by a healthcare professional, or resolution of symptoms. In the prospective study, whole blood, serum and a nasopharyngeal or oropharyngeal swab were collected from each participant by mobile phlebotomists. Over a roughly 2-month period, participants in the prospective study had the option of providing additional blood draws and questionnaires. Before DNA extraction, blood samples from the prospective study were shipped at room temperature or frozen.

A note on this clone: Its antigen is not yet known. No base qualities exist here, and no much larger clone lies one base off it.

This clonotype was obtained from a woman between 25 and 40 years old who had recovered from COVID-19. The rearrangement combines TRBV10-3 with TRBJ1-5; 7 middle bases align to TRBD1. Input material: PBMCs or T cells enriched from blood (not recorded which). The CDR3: CAISQGDVSNQPQHF. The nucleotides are TGTGCCATCAGTCAGGGGGACGTGAGCAATCAGCCCCAGCATTTT.